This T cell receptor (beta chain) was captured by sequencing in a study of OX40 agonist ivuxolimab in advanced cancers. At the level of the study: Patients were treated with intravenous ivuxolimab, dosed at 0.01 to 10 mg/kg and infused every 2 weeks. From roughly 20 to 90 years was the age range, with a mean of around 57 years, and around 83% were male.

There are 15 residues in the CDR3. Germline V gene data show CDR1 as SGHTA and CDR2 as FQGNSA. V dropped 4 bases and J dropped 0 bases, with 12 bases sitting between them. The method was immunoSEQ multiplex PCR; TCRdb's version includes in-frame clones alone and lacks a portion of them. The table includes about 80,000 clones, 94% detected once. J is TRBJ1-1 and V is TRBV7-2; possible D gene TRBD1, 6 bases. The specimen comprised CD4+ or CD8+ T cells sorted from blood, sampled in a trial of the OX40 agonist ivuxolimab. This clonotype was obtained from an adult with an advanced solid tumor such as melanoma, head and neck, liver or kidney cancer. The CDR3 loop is CASSSDRPLNTEAFF. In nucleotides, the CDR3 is TGTGCCAGCAGCTCTGACAGGCCTTTGAACACTGAAGCTTTCTTT.